Presented here are 26 T cell receptor beta chains from one specimen sequenced in a study of cytomegalovirus exposure and HLA in healthy donors. PCR amplification relied on 60 Vbeta primers (plus 13 Jbeta primers). Method: immunoSEQ multiplex PCR; TCRdb's copy keeps in-frame clones and lacks some. This sample has about 140,000 clones, with 73% found just once. The sequenced material came from PBMCs. The origin of the receptors is a human donor in good health.

This sequence joins TRBV2 and TRBJ2-2; weak D call: TRBD1 (6 bases). Trimming took 6 bases from V and 1 from J, leaving 12 bases between them. The CDR3 extends over 15 amino acids. In germline, CDR1 is SNHLY, CDR2 FYNNEI. Written as DNA, the CDR3 is TGTGCCAGCAGCATCGGACAGTTGAACACCGGGGAGCTGTTTTTT. Encoded protein: CASSIGQLNTGELFF.

A few counts support this clone. This chain links TRBV9 with TRBJ2-1; TRBD2 is a possible D gene (6 bases). V shed 0 bases and J shed 2 bases, with 12 bases lying between them. Germline V gene data show CDR1 as SGDLS and CDR2 as YYNGEE. This CDR3 has 16 residues. CDR3 amino acids: CASSVDYAGTYNEQFF. As DNA, the CDR3 is TGTGCCAGCAGCGTAGACTACGCGGGGACCTACAATGAGCAGTTCTTC.

This chain uses TRBV13 with TRBJ2-7, with D tentatively TRBD1 (6 bases). The CDR3 runs to 13 residues. The V gene's germline CDR1 is PRHDT and CDR2 FYEKMQ (reference sequence). V shed 5 bases and J shed 9 bases, with 17 bases lying between them. The DNA for the CDR3 is TGTGCCAGCAGCGACAGGTACTTAGGTGGGCAGTACTTC. Translating it yields CASSDRYLGGQYF.

The chain is built from TRBV7-2 and TRBJ2-4, with D unresolved. The CDR3 totals 17 residues. V was clipped by 1 base and J by 2 bases, with 15 bases between them. Germline V gene sequence: CDR1 SGHTA, CDR2 FQGNSA. CDR3 bases: TGTGCCAGCAGCTTAGACAGTGTTCTTTCTCCCAAAAACATTCAGTACTTC. Its protein product is CASSLDSVLSPKNIQYF.

V is TRBV7-4 and J is TRBJ2-5; 9 nucleotides match TRBD2. Germline assignment: CDR1 SGHVT and CDR2 SQSDAQ. V lost 1 base to trimming and J lost 2 bases; unmatched junction nucleotides: 5. CDR3 length equals 16 residues. The DNA for the CDR3 is TGTGCCAGCAGCTTAGATCGGCTAGCGGGGCAAGAGACCCAGTACTTC. The encoded protein is CASSLDRLAGQETQYF.

The rearrangement links TRBV5-1 to TRBJ2-7; TRBD2 agrees at 9 bases. From germline, CDR1 is SGHRS and CDR2 YFSETQ. This CDR3 is built from 14 residues. J was trimmed by 4 bases and V by 1 base; bases with no gene match: 3. The CDR3 is CASSLRREGYEQYF. The CDR3 DNA sequence: TGCGCCAGCAGCTTGCGGCGGGAGGGTTACGAGCAGTACTTC. The full variable domain, completed using reference TRBV5-1 and TRBJ2-7, is KAGVTQTPRYLIKTRGQQVTLSCSPISGHRSVSWYQQTPGQGLQFLFEYFSETQRNKGNFPGRFSGRQFSNSRSEMNVSTLELGDSALYLCASSLRREGYEQYFGPGTRLTVT.

The CDR3 reads CASSSTGARDHEQYF. Here the CDR3 DNA reads TGTGCCAGCAGCTCCACGGGCGCCCGGGATCACGAGCAGTACTTC. V gene TRBV13 combines with J gene TRBJ2-7; D might be TRBD2 (5 bases). This CDR3 spans 15 amino acids. V dropped 4 bases and J dropped 5 bases, with 18 bases sitting between them. Germline loops: CDR1 PRHDT, CDR2 FYEKMQ (reference sequence).

This chain uses TRBV10-1 with TRBJ2-5; TRBD1 might be the D (8 bases). This CDR3 contains 14 residues. CDR1 WNHNN and CDR2 SYGVQD come from the germline V gene (reference sequence). V lost 5 bases to trimming and J lost 6 bases, with 16 bases between them. The CDR3 sequence: CASSKTGEGQTQYF. The DNA of the CDR3 is TGCGCCAGCAGTAAGACAGGGGAGGGCCAGACCCAGTACTTC.

J is TRBJ1-4 and V is TRBV6-1, with a tentative D call TRBD1 (5 bases). The CDR3 covers 15 residues. Germline CDR1 is MNHNS and CDR2 is SASEGT. Deletions cut 6 bases from V and 8 bases from J, with 19 bases between. As DNA, the CDR3 is TGTGCCAGCAGCCAATCCCGGGACTGGGGGGAAAAACTGTTTTTT. It yields the protein CASSQSRDWGEKLFF.

A few counts support this clone. The rearrangement links TRBV5-4 to TRBJ2-1; TRBD2 agrees at 8 bases. Germline trimming cut 4 bases from V and 5 bases from J; bases unmatched to any gene: 2. Germline V gives CDR1 SGHNT, CDR2 YYREEE (reference sequence). The CDR3 is made up of 13 amino acids. The CDR3 loop reads CASSPGLDNEQFF. Here the CDR3 DNA reads TGTGCCAGCAGCCCGGGACTAGACAATGAGCAGTTCTTC.

The V gene is TRBV18, the J gene TRBJ1-5; 8 nucleotides align to TRBD1. Germline CDR1 KGHSH, CDR2 LQKENI. Trimming removed 5 bases from V and 2 bases from J; junction bases left unmatched: 2. The CDR3 contains 14 residues. Written as DNA, the CDR3 is TGTGCCAGCTCAGCGACAGGGGGCAATCAGCCCCAGCATTTT. Its translation: CASSATGGNQPQHF.

The V and J genes are TRBV6-5 and TRBJ1-2, with a tentative D call TRBD1 (5 bases). The CDR3 runs 12 residues. CDR1 and CDR2 from the germline V gene are MNHEY and SVGAGI. With 6 bases removed from V and 8 bases from J, the gap between germline ends came to 13 bases. CDR3 amino acids: CASSRGVEGYTF. The CDR3 DNA follows: TGTGCCAGCAGCCGGGGGGTGGAGGGCTACACCTTC.

In this sample, this clone turned up a few times. The rearrangement links TRBV2 to TRBJ2-1, with D uncertain. The V gene's germline CDR1 is SNHLY and CDR2 FYNNEI. The CDR3 extends over 15 amino acids. V was cut by 6 bases and J by 8 bases, with 20 bases left in between. Written as DNA, the CDR3 is TGTGCCAGCAGCGGTAGGTCATTACAACAGTATGAGCAGTTCTTC. This translates into CASSGRSLQQYEQFF.

This sequence joins TRBV27 and TRBJ2-1; possibly TRBD2 for D (5 bases). Per germline, CDR1 MNHEY and CDR2 SMNVEV (reference sequence). This CDR3 is 16 amino acids long. With 1 base removed from V and 9 bases from J, the gap between germline ends came to 19 bases. The CDR3 protein is CASSLYRWESPSEQFF. The CDR3, as DNA: TGTGCCAGCAGTTTATATAGGTGGGAGTCACCAAGTGAGCAGTTCTTC.

This clone was seen once. V is TRBV7-2 and J is TRBJ1-5; weak D call: TRBD1 (5 bases). Deletions cut 1 base from V and 7 bases from J, with 11 bases between. Germline values: CDR1 SGHTA, CDR2 FQGNSA. The CDR3 sequence is 14 residues long. The chain's CDR3 is CASSLVGQGQPQHF. The CDR3 bases are TGTGCCAGCAGCTTAGTCGGGCAGGGACAGCCCCAGCATTTT. The full variable domain, its missing parts supplied by reference TRBV7-2 and TRBJ1-5, is GAGVSQSPSNKVTEKGKDVELRCDPISGHTALYWYRQSLGQGLEFLIYFQGNSAPDKSGLPSDRFSAERTGGSVSTLTIQRTQQEDSAVYLCASSLVGQGQPQHFGDGTRLSIL.

The genes are TRBV7-8 and TRBJ2-7; 9 bases are shared with TRBD2. Germline V lookup: CDR1 SGHVS, CDR2 FQNEAQ. J gave up 7 bases and V 4 bases, and 5 bases lay outside the gene matches. The CDR3 is made up of 13 amino acids. The CDR3 DNA follows: TGTGCCAGCAGCTCGGGACTAGCTCTGGAGCAGTACTTC. It translates to CASSSGLALEQYF.

This clone was picked up one time. The rearrangement links TRBV27 to TRBJ2-7; D may be TRBD1 (6 bases). Trimming cost V 3 bases and J 2 bases, with 8 bases left between them. The CDR3 has 13 amino acids. Germline V gene sequence: CDR1 MNHEY, CDR2 SMNVEV (reference sequence). CDR3 sequence (DNA): TGTGCCAGCAGTTTGGGACATGCCTACGAGCAGTACTTC. It translates to CASSLGHAYEQYF.

To note about this clone: The junction shows a germline mismatch at one end, possibly a read error. V is TRBV29-1 and J is TRBJ2-1, with 7 bases matching TRBD1. The CDR3 sequence is 12 residues long. Germline CDR1 and CDR2: SQVTM and ANQGSEA. CDR3 in DNA: TGCAGCGTTCGAGGGGGCTACCATGAGCAGTTCTTC. It specifies CSVRGGYHEQFF.

The chain is built from TRBV5-5 and TRBJ2-5; TRBD2 matches at 8 bases. CDR1 and CDR2 (germline): SGHKS, YYEKEE (reference sequence). V dropped 9 bases and J dropped 1; count of bases not matched to a gene: 8. The CDR3 covers 14 residues. The CDR3 protein is CATRLARSQETQYF. CDR3 nucleotide sequence: TGTGCCACTAGACTAGCGCGGAGCCAAGAGACCCAGTACTTC.

This clone was counted a few times. The rearrangement links TRBV11-2 to TRBJ1-2, with D unresolved. The CDR3 totals 13 residues. Germline V gene data show CDR1 as SGHAT and CDR2 as FQNNGV. V lost 1 base and J lost 7, with 10 bases in between. The DNA of the CDR3 is TGTGCCAGCAGCTTAGGATCTGAGGCTGGCTACACCTTC. Its protein product is CASSLGSEAGYTF.

V is TRBV19 and J is TRBJ1-2; 7 nucleotides match TRBD1. The CDR3 has 15 residues. Germline V gives CDR1 LNHDA, CDR2 SQIVND (reference sequence). V was clipped by 9 bases and J by 0 bases; unmatched bases: 10. As DNA, the CDR3 is TGTGCCAGCAAGCTAGGGGACAGACCTAACTATGGCTACACCTTC. It yields the protein CASKLGDRPNYGYTF. The full variable domain, rest sourced from reference TRBV19 and TRBJ1-2, is DGGITQSPKYLFRKEGQNVTLSCEQNLNHDAMYWYRQDPGQGLRLIYYSQIVNDFQKGDIAEGYSVSREKKESFPLTVTSAQKNPTAFYLCASKLGDRPNYGYTFGSGTRLTVV.

The chain uses TRBV11-1 and TRBJ2-7, with D possibly matching TRBD2 (5 bases). Germline V lookup: CDR1 SGHAT, CDR2 FQDESV (reference sequence). V was shortened by 5 bases and J by 1 base, with 12 bases between the two germline ends. CDR3 length: 14 amino acids. The DNA of the CDR3 is TGTGCCAGCAGCAACGGACTGTATTCCTACGAGCAGTACTTC. Translation: CASSNGLYSYEQYF.

The chain couples TRBV13 to TRBJ2-1; 7 bases are a match to TRBD1. The ends lost 5 bases at V and 9 bases at J; junction bases unmatched: 4. Germline CDR1 reads PRHDT; CDR2 reads FYEKMQ (reference sequence). This CDR3 comprises 12 residues. CDR3 protein: CASSLQGTEQFF. In DNA form, the CDR3 reads TGTGCCAGCAGCCTACAGGGGACTGAGCAGTTCTTC.

The DNA for the CDR3 is TGTGCCAGCAGGCCAGTCCAGGGGGCGATTAGGAGGAAGTTCTTC. Translation: CASRPVQGAIRRKFF. This chain joins TRBV11-2 and TRBJ2-1; TRBD1 aligns across 8 bases. Germline V gene sequence: CDR1 SGHAT, CDR2 FQNNGV. Trimming took 6 bases from V and 14 from J; bases not matched to a gene: 18. CDR3 length: 15 amino acids.

In its sample, this clone was seen a few times. The gene calls are TRBV7-2 and TRBJ1-1; D gene unclear. From germline, CDR1 is SGHTA and CDR2 FQGNSA. The V and J ends lost 1 base and 1 base respectively, with 4 bases between them. The CDR3 sequence is 13 residues long. The CDR3, as DNA: TGTGCCAGCAGCTTAGATCAGAACACTGAAGCTTTCTTT. Its translation: CASSLDQNTEAFF.

The chain employs TRBV5-1 and TRBJ1-2; D call uncertain. CDR1 SGHRS and CDR2 YFSETQ come from the germline V gene. This CDR3 is 16 amino acids long. Trimming took 0 bases from V and 1 from J, leaving 13 bases between them. CDR3 sequence reads: CASSLDVREVNYGYTF. The CDR3 DNA reads as TGCGCCAGCAGCTTGGACGTCCGGGAAGTTAACTATGGCTACACCTTC. The complete variable domain, with remaining parts taken from reference TRBV5-1 and TRBJ1-2, reads KAGVTQTPRYLIKTRGQQVTLSCSPISGHRSVSWYQQTPGQGLQFLFEYFSETQRNKGNFPGRFSGRQFSNSRSEMNVSTLELGDSALYLCASSLDVREVNYGYTFGSGTRLTVV.